These 9 T cell receptor beta chains came from one sample sequenced in a study of blood T cells in healthy people across ages. Using a J-beta primer mix together with a sample-barcoded 5' primer, a second PCR was run for about 6 to 12 cycles. A single record per CDR3 protein comes from TCRdb applying MiXCR to the 5' RACE reads. The sample records fewer than 2,000,000 distinct CDR3 sequences, about 35% being singletons. Sequencing was performed on blood. Receptors were obtained from a woman in her twenties or thirties in good health.

The chain links TRBV6-2 or TRBV6-3 to TRBJ2-5; 8 nucleotides align to TRBD2. Trimming cost V 8 bases and J 11 bases; bases outside gene matches: 10. Germline V gene lookup returns CDR1 MNHEY and CDR2 SVGEGT. The CDR3 consists of 12 residues. The CDR3 DNA reads TGTGCCAGCGGGACTAGTTACTTTGAGCAGTACTTC. This sequence encodes CASGTSYFEQYF.

The rearrangement uses TRBV20-1 and TRBJ2-5; TRBD2 is a possible D gene (6 bases). This CDR3 is 13 amino acids long. Trimming took off 5 bases at V and 2 bases at J, with 12 bases between the two ends. CDR1 is DFQATT, CDR2 SNEGSKA, per germline (reference sequence). CDR3 amino acids: CSAPVSGQETQYF. CDR3 coding DNA: TGCAGTGCTCCCGTTAGCGGTCAAGAGACCCAGTACTTC.

V and J are TRBV9 and TRBJ2-2; D call uncertain. From germline, CDR1 is SGDLS and CDR2 YYNGEE. The CDR3 runs 16 residues. V was shortened by 1 base and J by 0 bases, with 10 bases between the two germline ends. CDR3 coding DNA: TGTGCCAGCAGCGTAAGGTCCCTAGCGAACACCGGGGAGCTGTTTTTT. It specifies CASSVRSLANTGELFF.

The V and J genes are TRBV5-1 and TRBJ2-5, with D possibly matching TRBD1 (6 bases). CDR1 is SGHRS, CDR2 YFSETQ, per germline. V gave up 3 bases and J gave up 2 bases, with 14 bases separating them. This CDR3 has 15 residues. The CDR3 loop reads CASSSSTGLQETQYF. In DNA, the CDR3 is TGCGCCAGCAGCTCAAGCACAGGGTTACAAGAGACCCAGTACTTC.

As to this clonotype: A much larger clone differs from this one at a single base, so this may be a read error. V is TRBV29-1 and J is TRBJ2-4, with 10 nucleotides matching TRBD1. The CDR3 contains 12 residues. CDR1 and CDR2 from the germline V gene are SQVTM and ANQGSEA. CDR3: CNVRQGAGEQYF. The CDR3 bases are TGCAACGTTAGACAGGGGGCCGGGGAGCAGTACTTC. The entire variable domain, with the rest obtained from reference TRBV29-1 and TRBJ2-4, is as follows: SAVISQKPSRDICQRGTSLTIQCQVDSQVTMMFWYRQQPGQSLTLIATANQGSEATYESGFVIDKFPISRPNLTFSTLTVSNMSPEDSSIYLCNVRQGAGEQYFGAGTRLSVL.

This clonotype was recorded a few times. The genes are TRBV29-1 and TRBJ1-1, with TRBD1 identical over 9 bases. V lost 8 bases, J lost 1 base, and 5 bases stayed unmatched. Germline V lookup: CDR1 SQVTM, CDR2 ANQGSEA. The CDR3 consists of 13 residues. The CDR3 here is CSFGQGRNTEAFF. The CDR3 DNA reads TGCAGCTTCGGACAGGGGAGGAACACTGAAGCTTTCTTT.

The sample holds a few counts of this clonotype. The V and J genes are TRBV28 and TRBJ1-2; no reliable D call. In germline, CDR1 is MDHEN, CDR2 SYDVKM. Trimming cost V 1 base and J 4 bases, with 13 bases left between them. The CDR3 has 15 amino acids. In DNA, the CDR3 is TGTGCCAGCAGTTTATCGGTCATAGCGGGCTATGGCTACACCTTC. It yields the protein CASSLSVIAGYGYTF.

This clonotype has a handful of counts. The V call is TRBV5-1, the J call TRBJ1-6; D is perhaps TRBD1 (6 bases). The length of the CDR3 is 14 residues. Between the trimmed V and J ends, which lost 4 bases and 10 bases, there was a span of 15 bases. The germline gives CDR1 SGHRS, CDR2 YFSETQ. For the CDR3, the DNA is TGCGCCAGCAGCGGTCCGGACAGAGCCTCACCCCTCCACTTT. Translating it yields CASSGPDRASPLHF.

In this sample, this clonotype turned up once. The V call is TRBV18, the J call TRBJ2-7; no clear D. CDR1 is KGHSH, CDR2 LQKENI, per germline. This CDR3 has 14 amino acids. V lost 6 bases and J 0 bases, leaving 12 bases between the germline ends. The CDR3 is CASSSRASSYEQYF. In DNA, the CDR3 is TGTGCCAGCTCGTCAAGGGCCAGCTCCTACGAGCAGTACTTC.